This T cell receptor (beta chain) was captured in a study of CD8 T cells in Susac syndrome. An input of roughly 0.5 to 1 ug of RNA was subjected to reverse transcription using random hexamers. Across 54 Vbeta and 13 Jbeta, TCR beta CDR3 was amplified with immunoSEQ multiplex PCR. Each CDR3 protein is one row after TCRdb ran MiXCR on the immunoSEQ multiplex PCR reads. The sample lists around 200,000 distinct CDR3 sequences, over 85% occurring once. The study sequenced TCR beta in blood CD8+ and CD4+ T cells. Controls were age- and sex-matched healthy donors. Trimming left V 5 bases short and J 8 bases short, with 12 bases between. Germline CDR1 reads SEHNR; CDR2 reads FQNEAQ (reference sequence). CDR3 length: 13 amino acids.

The TCR originated in a human donor in good health. V and J are TRBV7-9 and TRBJ1-4; D may be TRBD1 (5 bases). Material: CD4+ T cells from PBMCs. The CDR3 sequence: CASSGDLREKLFF. In DNA form, the CDR3 reads TGTGCCAGCAGCGGGGACCTCCGAGAAAAACTGTTTTTT.